A selection of T cell receptor beta chains follows, all from one sample in a study of cytomegalovirus exposure and HLA in healthy donors. Libraries were prepared by immunoSEQ multiplex PCR; TCRdb keeps only in-frame clonotypes and omits some of them. The repertoire consists of over 150,000 clones, with about 80% occurring once and the leading ten covering 6% to 7.5%. Input material: PBMCs. All receptors derive from a young man in good health and CMV-seropositive. Each CDR3 is given with its conserved first and last residue. The D gene is left open where the match is weak. For some rows the clone size is stated as once, few or many, or as a class when expanded; others skip it.

clone_size: .
j_call: TRBJ2-1
v_call: TRBV2
d_call: TRBD1
cdr3_nt: TGTGCCAGCAGTGACTCCAGGACAGGGGGGCAGTTCTTC
cdr3_aa: CASSDSRTGGQFF

clone_size: .
j_call: TRBJ2-7
v_call: TRBV14
d_call: TRBD2
cdr3_nt: TGTGCCAGCAGCCCTTGGACTAGCGAGGAATACGAGCAGTACTTC
cdr3_aa: CASSPWTSEEYEQYF

clone_size: .
j_call: TRBJ2-1
v_call: TRBV18
d_call: TRBD1
cdr3_nt: TGTGCCAGCTCACCCCGGGACAGCCCTTACAATGAGCAGTTCTTC
cdr3_aa: CASSPRDSPYNEQFF

clone_size: .
j_call: TRBJ2-1
v_call: TRBV11-2
d_call: .
cdr3_nt: TGTGCCAGCAGCTCACGTCCAGCGGGCTACAATGAGCAGTTCTTC
cdr3_aa: CASSSRPAGYNEQFF

clone_size: .
j_call: TRBJ1-1
v_call: TRBV4-1
d_call: .
cdr3_nt: TGCGCCAGCAGCCAAGGCCAGAGCGTGGGCACTGAAGCTTTCTTT
cdr3_aa: CASSQGQSVGTEAFF

clone_size: .
j_call: TRBJ1-1
v_call: TRBV11-3
d_call: .
cdr3_nt: TGTGCCAGCAGACGTTCGGGGACTGAAGCTTTCTTT
cdr3_aa: CASRRSGTEAFF

clone_size: few
j_call: TRBJ1-1
v_call: TRBV6-5
d_call: TRBD1
cdr3_nt: TGTGCCAGCAGTTTCTATTGGACAGGGCAGAACACTGAAGCTTTCTTT
cdr3_aa: CASSFYWTGQNTEAFF

clone_size: .
j_call: TRBJ2-1
v_call: TRBV27
d_call: TRBD2
cdr3_nt: TGTGCCAGCAGTACTAGCGGGGGCCTCATGGATGAGCAGTTCTTC
cdr3_aa: CASSTSGGLMDEQFF

clone_size: .
j_call: TRBJ1-2
v_call: TRBV5-1
d_call: .
cdr3_nt: TGCGCCAGCAGCCCTCAGGGTGAAGTCTATGGCTACACCTTC
cdr3_aa: CASSPQGEVYGYTF

clone_size: .
j_call: TRBJ1-4
v_call: TRBV2
d_call: .
cdr3_nt: TGTGCCAGCAGTGAAGGGCAGGATGGCGAAAAACTGTTTTTT
cdr3_aa: CASSEGQDGEKLFF

clone_size: .
j_call: TRBJ2-7
v_call: TRBV5-1
d_call: TRBD2
cdr3_nt: TGCGCCAGCAGCTTCCAAAGGGCTAGCGGGTACTACGAGCAGTACTTC
cdr3_aa: CASSFQRASGYYEQYF

clone_size: .
j_call: TRBJ1-1
v_call: TRBV4-2
d_call: .
cdr3_nt: TGTGCCAGCAGCCAAGAAACGGGGGGCGAGAACACTGAAGCTTTCTTT
cdr3_aa: CASSQETGGENTEAFF

clone_size: .
j_call: TRBJ2-1
v_call: TRBV9
d_call: TRBD1
cdr3_nt: TGTGCCAGCAGCGCCCCGAGCCCGGGACAGGGGAACAATGAGCAGTTCTTC
cdr3_aa: CASSAPSPGQGNNEQFF

clone_size: .
j_call: TRBJ2-1
v_call: TRBV19
d_call: .
cdr3_nt: TGTGCCAGCAAGAAAATGACAGCAGACTCCTACAATGAGCAGTTCTTC
cdr3_aa: CASKKMTADSYNEQFF

clone_size: .
j_call: TRBJ1-2
v_call: TRBV4-3
d_call: .
cdr3_nt: TGCGCCAGCAGCCAAGCGGTCAGAGGATCTAACTATGGCTACACCTTC
cdr3_aa: CASSQAVRGSNYGYTF

clone_size: .
j_call: TRBJ2-2
v_call: TRBV6-6
d_call: .
cdr3_nt: TGTGCCAGCAGTTACTCGAGTTACGCCGGGGAGCTGTTTTTT
cdr3_aa: CASSYSSYAGELFF

clone_size: .
j_call: TRBJ2-3
v_call: TRBV7-2
d_call: TRBD2
cdr3_nt: TGTGCCAGCAGCTTTTGGACTAGCGGGGAAGATACGCAGTATTTT
cdr3_aa: CASSFWTSGEDTQYF

clone_size: .
j_call: TRBJ2-2
v_call: TRBV19
d_call: .
cdr3_nt: TGTGCCAGTAGTCCCGGGGGAGGCACCGGGGAGCTGTTTTTT
cdr3_aa: CASSPGGGTGELFF

clone_size: .
j_call: TRBJ2-2
v_call: TRBV27
d_call: TRBD2
cdr3_nt: TGTGCCAGCAGTTCGGGACTAGCGGGAGTAACCACCGGGGAGCTGTTTTTT
cdr3_aa: CASSSGLAGVTTGELFF